This is a list of T cell receptor beta chains from one sample in a study of blood T cell repertoires in COVID-19. Profiled with immunoSEQ multiplex PCR; TCRdb holds only in-frame clones, not every one. The table records around 250,000 clones, over 80% of them present only once. The sample was peripheral blood. The receptor set was obtained from a man between 25 and 39 years old who had recovered from COVID-19. Each CDR3 is given with its conserved first and last residue. The order of the fields is D gene, V gene, clone size, J gene, CDR3 DNA, CDR3 protein. A D gene is named only where the DNA matches it firmly. Part of the rows lack a size; the others show once, few, many or a class for expanded clones.

.	TRBV5-5	few	TRBJ2-7	TGTGCCAGCAGCCCCGACATATCCTACGAGCAGTACTTC	CASSPDISYEQYF
.	TRBV6-6	few	TRBJ1-2	TGTGCCAGCAGGGGAGGGACGTACAGCTATGGCTACACCTTC	CASRGGTYSYGYTF
TRBD2	TRBV7-9	.	TRBJ2-1	TGTGCCAGCAGCTCCCGACTAGCGGGAGGCCTCTACAATGAGCAGTTCTTC	CASSSRLAGGLYNEQFF
.	TRBV5-1	few	TRBJ2-5	TGCGCCAGCAGCTTGGTTGCATCGGACCAAGAGACCCAGTACTTC	CASSLVASDQETQYF
TRBD2	TRBV9	.	TRBJ2-1	TGTGCCAGCAGCCCCAGCGGGGGGTACTACAATGAGCAGTTCTTC	CASSPSGGYYNEQFF
.	TRBV2	.	TRBJ1-4	TGTGCCAGCAGGTGGGAGAATGAAAAACTGTTTTTT	CASRWENEKLFF
.	TRBV7-2	.	TRBJ1-6	TGTGCCAGCAGCTTAGATGGGGCAGGGAATAATTCACCCCTCCACTTT	CASSLDGAGNNSPLHF
TRBD1	TRBV19	.	TRBJ2-3	TGTGCCAGTAGTCTGAGGGGGCCGGATACGGGTACGCAGTATTTT	CASSLRGPDTGTQYF
TRBD1	TRBV7-9	.	TRBJ2-5	TGTGCCAGCAGCCGCCAGCAACAGGGGACAGAGACCCAGTACTTC	CASSRQQQGTETQYF
TRBD1	TRBV9	.	TRBJ2-6	TGTGCCAGCAGCGCGCCGAACCGGGACAGGGGGAAATCTGGGGCCAACGTCCTGACTTTC	CASSAPNRDRGKSGANVLTF
.	TRBV28	few	TRBJ1-5	TGTGCCAGCAGTCCCCCGGAAACAGGGACCTATCAGCCCCAGCATTTT	CASSPPETGTYQPQHF
.	TRBV7-2	once	TRBJ1-1	TGTGCCAGCAGCGGGGGGGGCTCGAACACTGAAGCTTTCTTT	CASSGGGSNTEAFF
.	TRBV27	.	TRBJ1-2	TGTGCCAGCAGTTCACGCTATGGGAGCTATAACTATGGCTACACCTTC	CASSSRYGSYNYGYTF
TRBD1	TRBV7-2	.	TRBJ1-6	TGTGCCAGCAGCTTAGAGATGGACAGGTATTCACCCCTCCACTTT	CASSLEMDRYSPLHF
.	TRBV11-3	many	TRBJ2-2	TGTGCCAGCACTCTGGAGGGGAACACCGGGGAGCTGTTTTTT	CASTLEGNTGELFF
.	TRBV12-5	.	TRBJ2-7	TGTGCTAGTGGTACCGCCAGGGGCCCTATCTACGAGCAGTACTTC	CASGTARGPIYEQYF
.	TRBV28	.	TRBJ1-1	TGTGCCAGCAGTCCCCGACACTTCACTGAAGCTTTCTTT	CASSPRHFTEAFF
TRBD1	TRBV18	once	TRBJ1-4	TGTGCCAGCTCACGACAGGGGAGTCAGGAAAAACTGTTTTTT	CASSRQGSQEKLFF
TRBD1	TRBV6-5	.	TRBJ2-1	TGTGCCAGCAGGACGCGGGACAGGGGGGACAATGAGCAGTTCTTC	CASRTRDRGDNEQFF
.	TRBV1	once	TRBJ2-3	TGCACCAGCAGCCAAGGACTAGCGGGGGGGCACACAGATACGCAGTATTTT	CTSSQGLAGGHTDTQYF
.	TRBV6-1	.	TRBJ1-1	TGTGCCAGCAGTGAATCCTGGGCGGGCACTGAAGCTTTCTTT	CASSESWAGTEAFF
.	TRBV7-2	.	TRBJ2-7	TGTGCCAGCAGCTTAGCAGGGGCCTACGAGCAGTACTTC	CASSLAGAYEQYF
.	TRBV2	.	TRBJ1-2	TGTGCCAGATCCGGGACACTCTATGGCTACACCTTC	CARSGTLYGYTF
.	TRBV7-6	.	TRBJ1-2	TGTGCCAGCAGCTTATCGGCGGCGGACTATGGCTACACCTTC	CASSLSAADYGYTF
TRBD1	TRBV18	.	TRBJ2-7	TGTGCCAGCTCGCGACAGGGACAGGGTGTCTACGAGCAGTACTTC	CASSRQGQGVYEQYF
.	TRBV21-1	few	TRBJ1-1	TGTGCCAGCAGACACCAGAACACTGAAGCTTTCTTT	CASRHQNTEAFF
.	TRBV25-1	.	TRBJ1-2	TGTGCCAGCAGTGGGATCGAGGCAAACTATGGCTACACCTTC	CASSGIEANYGYTF